This TCR beta chain was sequenced during a study of lymphopenia after photon versus proton radiotherapy. Method: immunoSEQ multiplex PCR; TCRdb's copy keeps in-frame clones and lacks some. This sample carries more than 25,000 clones, 80% to 90% of them seen once, and the ten largest clones take more than 40%. Germline V lookup: CDR1 SNHLY, CDR2 FYNNEI. The CDR3 sequence is 13 residues long. V gave up 4 bases and J gave up 1 base, with 4 bases separating them. Study-level findings and limits: A bigger post-nadir fall in TCR diversity correlated inversely with survival time in deceased patients. After the lymphocyte nadir, photon-treated repertoires showed oligoclonal expansion, especially of CD8+ Temra cells. Under photons, naive T cells and diversity fell while effector/memory populations rose.

Regarding this clone: Its cognate antigen is unknown.

Sequenced material: peripheral blood, taken from a patient treated with proton-based radiotherapy. This clonotype was sampled from an older woman with cholangiocarcinoma. Some clones in this sample may be carry-over from other donors' samples. This sequence joins TRBV2 and TRBJ2-2; D gene unclear. Here the CDR3 reads CASSGENTGELFF. In nucleotides, the CDR3 is TGTGCCAGCAGTGGGGAGAACACCGGGGAGCTGTTTTTT.